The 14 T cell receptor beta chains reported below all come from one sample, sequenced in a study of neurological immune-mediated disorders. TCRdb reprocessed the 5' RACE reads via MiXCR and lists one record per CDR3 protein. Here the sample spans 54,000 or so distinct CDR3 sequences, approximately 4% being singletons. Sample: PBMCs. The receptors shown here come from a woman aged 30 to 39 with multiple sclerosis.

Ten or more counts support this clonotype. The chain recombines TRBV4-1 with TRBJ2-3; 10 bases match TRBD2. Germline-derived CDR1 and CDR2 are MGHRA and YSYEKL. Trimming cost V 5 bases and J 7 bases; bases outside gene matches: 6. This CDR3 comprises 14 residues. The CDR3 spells CASSLSGGAYTQYF. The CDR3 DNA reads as TGCGCCAGCAGCTTGAGCGGGGGGGCTTATACGCAGTATTTT.

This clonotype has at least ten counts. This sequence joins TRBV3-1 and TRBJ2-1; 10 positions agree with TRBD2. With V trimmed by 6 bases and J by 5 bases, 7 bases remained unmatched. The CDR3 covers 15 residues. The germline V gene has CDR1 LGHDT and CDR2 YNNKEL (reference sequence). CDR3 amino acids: CASSPTSGPHNEQFF. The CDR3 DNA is TGTGCCAGCAGTCCGACTAGCGGGCCACACAATGAGCAGTTCTTC.

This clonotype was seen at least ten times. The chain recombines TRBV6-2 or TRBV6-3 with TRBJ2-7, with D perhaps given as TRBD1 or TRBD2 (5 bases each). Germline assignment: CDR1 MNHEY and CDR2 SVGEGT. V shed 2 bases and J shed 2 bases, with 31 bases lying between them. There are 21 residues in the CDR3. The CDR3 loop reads CASSYPGPENSPVYTTYEQYF. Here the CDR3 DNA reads TGTGCCAGCAGTTACCCGGGGCCCGAAAATTCGCCGGTCTATACAACCTACGAGCAGTACTTC.

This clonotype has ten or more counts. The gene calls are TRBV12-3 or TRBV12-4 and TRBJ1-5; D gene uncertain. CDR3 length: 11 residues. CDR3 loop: CATGPNQPQHF. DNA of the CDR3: TGTGCGACGGGCCCCAATCAGCCCCAGCATTTT.

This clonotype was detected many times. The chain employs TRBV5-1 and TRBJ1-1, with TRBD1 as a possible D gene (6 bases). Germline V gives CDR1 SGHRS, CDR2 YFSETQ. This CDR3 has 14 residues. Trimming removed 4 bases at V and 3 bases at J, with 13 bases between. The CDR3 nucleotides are TGCGCCAGCAGCCGGGACACCCTGTACACTGAAGCTTTCTTT. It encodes CASSRDTLYTEAFF.

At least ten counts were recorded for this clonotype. The CDR3 sequence is CAISPTGTEAFF. Here the CDR3 DNA reads TGTGCCATCAGTCCGACAGGGACCGAAGCTTTCTTT. The gene calls are TRBV10-3 and TRBJ1-1; TRBD1 aligns across 7 bases. V lost 5 bases, J lost 8 bases, and 5 bases stayed unmatched. This CDR3 contains 12 residues. CDR1 and CDR2 (germline): ENHRY, SYGVKD.

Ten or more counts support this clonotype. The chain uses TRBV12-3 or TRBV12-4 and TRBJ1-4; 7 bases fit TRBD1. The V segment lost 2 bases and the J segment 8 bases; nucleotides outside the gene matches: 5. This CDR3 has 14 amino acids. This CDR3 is CASSLHRGREKLFF. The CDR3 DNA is TGTGCCAGCAGTTTACACAGGGGAAGGGAAAAACTGTTTTTT.

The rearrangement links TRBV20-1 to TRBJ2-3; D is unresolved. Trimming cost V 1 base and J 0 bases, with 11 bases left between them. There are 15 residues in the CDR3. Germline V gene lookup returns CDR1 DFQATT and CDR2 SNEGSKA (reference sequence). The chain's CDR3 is CSARGAEESTDTQYF. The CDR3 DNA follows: TGCAGTGCTAGAGGGGCCGAGGAAAGCACAGATACGCAGTATTTT.

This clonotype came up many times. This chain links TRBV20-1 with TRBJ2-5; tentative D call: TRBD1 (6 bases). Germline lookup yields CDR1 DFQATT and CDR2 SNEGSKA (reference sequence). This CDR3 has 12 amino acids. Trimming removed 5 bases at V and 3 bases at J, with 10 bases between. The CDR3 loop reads CSAQGTEETQYF. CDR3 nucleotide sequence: TGCAGTGCTCAGGGGACCGAAGAGACCCAGTACTTC.

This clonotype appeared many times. The CDR3: CATRVGGPTDTQYF. For the CDR3, the DNA is TGCGCCACCAGAGTGGGAGGCCCCACAGATACGCAGTATTTT. The rearrangement uses TRBV5-1 and TRBJ2-3; tentative D call: TRBD2 (6 bases). V was clipped by 9 bases and J by 2 bases, with 16 bases between them. Germline CDR1 is SGHRS and CDR2 is YFSETQ. The CDR3 consists of 14 residues.

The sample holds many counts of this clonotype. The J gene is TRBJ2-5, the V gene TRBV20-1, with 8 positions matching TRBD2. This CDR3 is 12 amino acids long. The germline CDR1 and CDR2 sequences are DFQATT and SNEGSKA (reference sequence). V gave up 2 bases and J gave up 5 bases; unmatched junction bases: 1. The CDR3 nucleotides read TGCAGTGCTAGAACTAGCGGTGAGACCCAGTACTTC. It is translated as CSARTSGETQYF.

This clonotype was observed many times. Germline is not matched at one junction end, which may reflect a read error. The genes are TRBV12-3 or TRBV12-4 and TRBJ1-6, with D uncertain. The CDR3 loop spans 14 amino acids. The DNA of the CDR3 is TGTGCCAGCAGTTTAGACGCGGGGAATTCACCCCTCAACTTT. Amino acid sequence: CASSLDAGNSPLNF.

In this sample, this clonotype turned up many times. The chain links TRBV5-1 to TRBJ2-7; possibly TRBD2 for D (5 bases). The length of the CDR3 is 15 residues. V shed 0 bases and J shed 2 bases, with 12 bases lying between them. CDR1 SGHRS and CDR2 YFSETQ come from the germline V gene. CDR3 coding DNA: TGCGCCAGCAGCTTGGCTGCGACTAATACCTACGAGCAGTACTTC. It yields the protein CASSLAATNTYEQYF.

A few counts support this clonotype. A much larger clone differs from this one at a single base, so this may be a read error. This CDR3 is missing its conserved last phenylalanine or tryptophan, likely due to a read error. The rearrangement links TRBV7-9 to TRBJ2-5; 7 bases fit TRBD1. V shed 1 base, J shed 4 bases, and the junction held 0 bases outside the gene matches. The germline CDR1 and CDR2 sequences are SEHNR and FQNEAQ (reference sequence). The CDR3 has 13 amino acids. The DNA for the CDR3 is TGTGCCAGCAGCTTAGAGGGGGCAGAGACCCAGTACTAC. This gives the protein CASSLEGAETQYY.